The source of this TCR beta chain is a study of regulatory T cells in long-lasting Graves disease (dated by TCRdb to 2020 to 2022). About the investigation overall: Newly diagnosed Graves' disease patients had taken antithyroid drugs for less than 3 months. A total of roughly 35 samples underwent TCR sequencing, from about 13 patients with persistent Graves' disease and approximately 20 patients with newly diagnosed Graves' disease. Patients with persistent Graves' disease were compared with patients with newly diagnosed Graves' disease using TCR sequencing and RNA sequencing of peripheral blood. The study was registered as a clinical trial and conducted in China.

This clonotype was recorded many times. The specificity of this receptor is unknown. Per-base qualities were not stored, and no clone one base away is much larger. The time point label on this specimen signifies: newly diagnosed GD, antithyroid drugs for less than 3 months. For both TCR sequencing and RNA sequencing, RNA was extracted from PBMCs using TRIzol. The diagnosis of Graves' disease followed American Thyroid Association guidelines. Recruitment of patients was carried out at an endocrinology department in Xi'an, China. From each patient, around 8.3 milliliters of peripheral blood was collected into an EDTA anticoagulant tube. PBMCs were isolated by Ficoll Paque Plus density gradient separation without further T cell sorting. An Agilent 2100 Bioanalyzer and agarose gel were used to assess RNA quality, and a NanoDrop 2000 was used to measure RNA concentration. The paper as a whole reports these results and caveats: Persistent patients shared more public clonotypes among themselves (around 2,500) than newly diagnosed patients did (nearly 1,000). Because the primary lesion, thyroid tissue, could not be accessed, the study looked at peripheral blood alone. TRBV28, TRBJ1-2 and TRBJ2-5 were preferentially used in persistent disease, while TRBV20-1 and TRBJ2-1 were favored in newly diagnosed disease. Sequencing and analysis were limited to the TCR beta chain. Compared with newly diagnosed patients, patients with persistent Graves' disease had lower TCR Shannon entropy and fewer highly expanded clones, which suggests clonal expansion. The small sample size was acknowledged by the authors as a limitation that may reduce accuracy.

The CDR3 contains 13 residues, cysteine and phenylalanine counted. CDR3 DNA only is kept here, 39 bases in frame from base 1. Germline trimming: 7 bases from V, 5 bases from J; junction bases outside gene matches: 7. According to the germline V gene, CDR1 reads SNHLY and CDR2 reads FYNNEI. Libraries were constructed by multiplex PCR. This sample was sequenced with an Illumina HiSeq 4000. iRepertoire HTBI primers and Arm-PCR amplification of CDR3 regions were used to construct TCR beta libraries. Gel purification was performed on PCR products prior to sequencing. On the authors' methods: Gene usage analysis of CDR3 amino acid clonotypes used the 62 TRBV and around 13 TRBJ segments found across samples. COPE and FqMerger were used to merge the filtered high-quality paired reads into contigs. BLAST was used to align contigs to the IMGT TRBV, TRBD and TRBJ reference genes, and CDR3 was defined following IMGT. Any clonotype with a frequency above 0.1% was counted as a highly expanded clone. Shannon entropy was used to measure repertoire diversity, and the Gini coefficient was used to measure V-J evenness. A clonotype found in more than one individual was treated as public. TCRdb reprocessing: public reads trimmed at Q25 with fastp, clones called with MiXCR, in-frame beta chains kept. Rows are combined by CDR3 protein, so each entry shows the most common genes and DNA. In this record, the V and J calls reflect TCRdb's handling and not the investigators' own analysis. For this sample the table gives 300,000 to 400,000 distinct CDR3 sequences, of which roughly a sixth were detected only once. 22% of the sample belongs to the ten largest clones.

This TCR came from a female donor with Graves disease. Here the sequenced sample was peripheral blood mononuclear cells (PBMCs), taken at new diagnosis, from a patient treated with antithyroid drugs. The sequence is built from TRBV2 and TRBJ1-1; TRBD1 fits 7 bases in the junction. The sequenced DNA: TGTGCCAGCAAGCAAGACAGGGATACTGAAGCTTTCTTT. It encodes CASKQDRDTEAFF. Beyond the CDR3, the reference TRBV2 and TRBJ1-1 genes provide the residues; the full variable domain reads: EPEVTQTPSHQVTQMGQEVILRCVPISNHLYFYWYRQILGQKVEFLVSFYNNEISEKSEIFDDQFSVERPDGSNFTLKIRSTKLEDSAMYFCASKQDRDTEAFFGQGTRLTVV.